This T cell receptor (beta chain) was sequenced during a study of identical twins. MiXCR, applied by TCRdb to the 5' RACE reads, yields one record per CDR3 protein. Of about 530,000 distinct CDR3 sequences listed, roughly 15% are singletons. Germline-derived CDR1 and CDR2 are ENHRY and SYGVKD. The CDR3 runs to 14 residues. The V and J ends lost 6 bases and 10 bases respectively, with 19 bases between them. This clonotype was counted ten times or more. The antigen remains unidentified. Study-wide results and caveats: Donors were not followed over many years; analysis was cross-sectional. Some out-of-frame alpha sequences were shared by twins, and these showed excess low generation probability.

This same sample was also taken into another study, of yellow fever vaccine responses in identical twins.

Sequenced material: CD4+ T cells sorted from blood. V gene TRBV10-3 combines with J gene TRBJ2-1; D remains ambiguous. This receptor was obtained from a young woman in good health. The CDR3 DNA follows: TGTGCCATCAGGAGGTCAGGACCCACCGCGGAGCAGTTCTTC. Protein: CAIRRSGPTAEQFF.